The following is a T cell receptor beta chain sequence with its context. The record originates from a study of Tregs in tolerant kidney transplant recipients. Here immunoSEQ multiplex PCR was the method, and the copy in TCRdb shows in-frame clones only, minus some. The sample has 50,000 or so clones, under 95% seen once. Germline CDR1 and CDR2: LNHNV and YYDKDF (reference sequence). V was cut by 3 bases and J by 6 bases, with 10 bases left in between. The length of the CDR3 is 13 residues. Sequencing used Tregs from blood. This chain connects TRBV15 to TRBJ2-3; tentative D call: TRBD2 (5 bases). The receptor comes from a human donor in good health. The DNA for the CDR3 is TGTGCCACCAGCAGGGACTTTTGGGATACGCAGTATTTT. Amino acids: CATSRDFWDTQYF. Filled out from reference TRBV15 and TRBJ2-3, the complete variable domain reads DAMVIQNPRYQVTQFGKPVTLSCSQTLNHNVMYWYQQKSSQAPKLLFHYYDKDFNNEADTPDNFQSRRPNTSFCFLDIRSPGLGDTAMYLCATSRDFWDTQYFGPGTRLTVL.